This is a list of T cell receptor beta chains from one sample in a study of cytomegalovirus exposure and HLA in healthy donors. The data were produced by immunoSEQ multiplex PCR, yet TCRdb's version contains in-frame clones alone and is incomplete. The sample consists of roughly 81,000 clones, around four fifths of them appearing once. Input material: PBMCs. The receptors were gathered from a boy aged 10-17 years in good health and CMV-seronegative. Both conserved end residues are part of each CDR3. The D gene is left open where the match is weak. A clone size is listed for some rows: how often the clone was seen (once, few, many), or a class if it is expanded.

-	-	TRBV7-9	TRBJ2-1	CASSLGGTNEQFF	TGTGCCAGCAGCTTAGGGGGCACCAATGAGCAGTTCTTC
-	-	TRBV7-8	TRBJ1-2	CASSFDPGAGGYTF	TGTGCCAGCAGCTTCGACCCAGGGGCGGGTGGCTACACCTTC
-	-	TRBV5-1	TRBJ2-1	CASSLGGEPNEQFF	TGCGCCAGCAGCTTGGGGGGCGAACCCAATGAGCAGTTCTTC
TRBD2	once	TRBV6-1	TRBJ2-7	CASSGGLAGAYEQYF	TGTGCCAGCAGTGGGGGACTAGCGGGAGCCTACGAGCAGTACTTC
TRBD2	few	TRBV28	TRBJ2-1	CASRAGAGNEQFF	TGTGCCAGCAGGGCGGGAGCGGGAAATGAGCAGTTCTTC
-	-	TRBV19	TRBJ2-4	CASSSKKLAKNIQYF	TGTGCCAGTAGTTCAAAAAAGCTAGCCAAAAACATTCAGTACTTC
-	-	TRBV29-1	TRBJ2-7	CSVQPSLNSYEQYF	TGCAGCGTACAGCCGTCCCTGAACTCCTACGAGCAGTACTTC
TRBD1	-	TRBV5-1	TRBJ2-7	CASSPAGDRTDEQYF	TGCGCCAGCAGCCCGGCAGGGGACAGGACGGACGAGCAGTACTTC
-	few	TRBV7-2	TRBJ1-5	CASSPRGQSQPQHF	TGTGCCAGCAGCCCAAGAGGACAGAGCCAGCCCCAGCATTTT
-	-	TRBV4-1	TRBJ2-7	CASSPGPGSAYEQYF	TGCGCCAGCAGCCCCGGGCCGGGTAGCGCCTACGAGCAGTACTTC
-	once	TRBV7-2	TRBJ1-6	CASSPSNSPLHF	TGTGCCAGCAGCCCCTCGAATTCACCCCTCCACTTT
TRBD1	-	TRBV29-1	TRBJ1-2	CSYSRGLGYTF	TGCAGCTATAGCAGGGGGCTAGGCTACACCTTC
TRBD1	-	TRBV6-6	TRBJ2-7	CASSGTDYYEQYF	TGTGCCAGCAGCGGGACAGATTACTACGAGCAGTACTTC
TRBD2	-	TRBV7-9	TRBJ2-1	CASSDPGLAGDNEQFF	TGTGCCAGCAGCGACCCGGGACTAGCGGGTGACAATGAGCAGTTCTTC
TRBD2	-	TRBV28	TRBJ2-3	CASSLSDIAGGVDTQYF	TGTGCCAGCAGTTTATCGGATATAGCGGGGGGGGTAGATACGCAGTATTTT
TRBD1	-	TRBV11-2	TRBJ2-7	CASSLSGGPYEQYF	TGTGCCAGCAGCTTATCAGGGGGCCCCTACGAGCAGTACTTC
TRBD1	-	TRBV7-9	TRBJ1-5	CASSFGGQGNQPQHF	TGTGCCAGCAGCTTTGGGGGACAGGGGAATCAGCCCCAGCATTTT
TRBD1	-	TRBV7-6	TRBJ2-5	CASSNGQGRETQYF	TGTGCCAGCAGCAACGGACAGGGGCGGGAGACCCAGTACTTC
-	few	TRBV15	TRBJ2-7	CATSRERNKREQYF	TGTGCCACCAGCAGAGAAAGGAATAAGCGGGAGCAGTACTTC
-	-	TRBV6-1	TRBJ1-1	CASSTTVHTEAFF	TGTGCCAGCAGTACTACCGTCCACACTGAAGCTTTCTTT
-	-	TRBV11-3	TRBJ2-3	CASSLDGTDTQYF	TGTGCCAGCAGCTTAGACGGCACAGATACGCAGTATTTT
-	-	TRBV4-3	TRBJ1-5	CASSQALNQPQHF	TGCGCCAGCAGCCAAGCCTTAAATCAGCCCCAGCATTTT
TRBD1	-	TRBV7-2	TRBJ1-1	CASSLGTGSRTEAFF	TGTGCCAGCAGCTTAGGGACAGGGTCGCGTACTGAAGCTTTCTTT
TRBD1	-	TRBV4-3	TRBJ2-1	CASSQDRARGPYNEQFF	TGCGCCAGCAGCCAAGATCGTGCCAGGGGGCCCTACAATGAGCAGTTCTTC
-	-	TRBV29-1	TRBJ2-7	CSVEDEGLMTYEQYF	TGCAGCGTTGAAGATGAGGGATTAATGACTTACGAGCAGTACTTC
-	-	TRBV7-8	TRBJ2-7	CASSFRGPDYEQYF	TGTGCCAGCAGCTTTCGAGGGCCTGACTACGAGCAGTACTTC
-	-	TRBV28	TRBJ1-1	CASSSQNTEAFF	TGTGCCAGCAGTTCCCAAAATACTGAAGCTTTCTTT
TRBD1	-	TRBV18	TRBJ1-5	CASSPDQPTGETQHF	TGTGCCAGCTCACCCGACCAGCCAACAGGGGAGACCCAGCATTTT
-	-	TRBV18	TRBJ1-4	CASSPGRNEKLFF	TGTGCCAGCTCACCGGGGCGAAATGAAAAACTGTTTTTT
-	-	TRBV29-1	TRBJ1-2	CSVETPDRRFNYGYTF	TGCAGCGTTGAAACCCCAGACCGGAGGTTTAACTATGGCTACACCTTC
-	-	TRBV9	TRBJ2-7	CASSVTDSVSEQYF	TGTGCCAGCAGCGTAACGGATAGCGTGTCCGAGCAGTACTTC
-	-	TRBV7-8	TRBJ2-1	CASSLAVYDSRSNEQFF	TGTGCCAGCAGCTTAGCAGTTTACGACTCTAGAAGCAATGAGCAGTTCTTC
TRBD2	-	TRBV10-3	TRBJ2-7	CAISGGLVPRTDYEQYF	TGTGCCATCAGTGGGGGACTAGTCCCTCGTACCGACTACGAGCAGTACTTC
-	-	TRBV7-9	TRBJ1-1	CASSQGFTEAFF	TGTGCCAGCAGCCAGGGATTCACTGAAGCTTTCTTT
TRBD1	-	TRBV18	TRBJ1-2	CASSPGTGGAGPDGYTF	TGTGCCAGCTCACCGGGGACAGGGGGCGCCGGACCGGATGGCTACACCTTC
TRBD2	-	TRBV11-3	TRBJ2-1	CASSETSAFSYNEQFF	TGTGCCAGCAGCGAAACTAGCGCCTTCTCCTACAATGAGCAGTTCTTC
TRBD2	-	TRBV5-1	TRBJ2-1	CASSSGVAGVPYNEQFF	TGCGCCAGCAGCTCCGGAGTAGCGGGGGTTCCCTACAATGAGCAGTTCTTC
TRBD1	-	TRBV7-9	TRBJ1-2	CASSLQGQGALYGYTF	TGTGCCAGCAGCCTCCAGGGACAGGGGGCTCTCTATGGCTACACCTTC
TRBD1	-	TRBV19	TRBJ1-1	CASSIDTGGIEAFF	TGTGCCAGTAGTATAGATACAGGGGGAATTGAAGCTTTCTTT
-	-	TRBV2	TRBJ2-7	CASTGVSYEQYF	TGTGCCAGCACAGGCGTGTCCTACGAGCAGTACTTC
-	-	TRBV7-2	TRBJ2-4	CASSPQGYQNIQYF	TGTGCCAGCAGCCCACAGGGATACCAAAACATTCAGTACTTC
-	few	TRBV7-2	TRBJ1-2	CASSLADSVNYGYTF	TGTGCCAGCAGCTTAGCCGACAGCGTTAACTATGGCTACACCTTC
-	-	TRBV30	TRBJ2-7	CAADPRGYEQYF	TGTGCCGCGGACCCTAGGGGCTACGAGCAGTACTTC
TRBD1	-	TRBV4-1	TRBJ2-7	CASSQGDRDRYEQYF	TGCGCCAGCAGCCAAGGGGACAGGGATCGGTACGAGCAGTACTTC
-	once	TRBV28	TRBJ2-7	CASSLIGAYEQYF	TGTGCCAGCAGCCTGATAGGGGCCTACGAGCAGTACTTC
-	-	TRBV28	TRBJ2-1	CASSLFGDYYFEQFF	TGTGCCAGCAGTTTATTTGGAGATTACTACTTTGAGCAGTTCTTC
TRBD2	once	TRBV28	TRBJ2-7	CASSSVGTSGRDPYEQYF	TGTGCCAGCAGTTCAGTCGGGACTAGCGGGAGGGATCCCTACGAGCAGTACTTC
-	-	TRBV14	TRBJ2-1	CASSHSVSPTRYNEQFF	TGTGCCAGCAGCCATTCTGTCAGTCCTACCAGGTACAATGAGCAGTTCTTC
-	-	TRBV6-6	TRBJ2-1	CASSLITDEQFF	TGTGCCAGCAGTCTAATCACGGATGAGCAGTTCTTC
TRBD2	-	TRBV7-8	TRBJ2-7	CASSLSTGLAGYEQYF	TGTGCCAGCAGCCTATCAACGGGACTAGCGGGGTACGAGCAGTACTTC
TRBD1	-	TRBV28	TRBJ2-1	CASSGLLRDRGDSSYNEQFF	TGTGCCAGCAGCGGATTACTCCGGGACAGGGGGGATAGCTCCTACAATGAGCAGTTCTTC
-	-	TRBV19	TRBJ2-5	CASSSKTGSAQYF	TGTGCCAGTAGTTCTAAAACAGGGTCCGCCCAGTACTTC
TRBD1	few	TRBV7-6	TRBJ1-2	CASSPQGADYGYTF	TGTGCCAGCAGCCCTCAGGGGGCTGACTATGGCTACACCTTC
TRBD2	-	TRBV7-3	TRBJ2-5	CASSLTSGGQETQYF	TGTGCCAGCAGCTTGACTAGCGGGGGCCAAGAGACCCAGTACTTC
-	-	TRBV11-2	TRBJ1-1	CASSLVTGNTEAFF	TGTGCCAGCAGCTTAGTTACAGGGAACACTGAAGCTTTCTTT
-	few	TRBV19	TRBJ1-5	CASGAAGETLRAQHF	TGTGCCAGTGGGGCGGCAGGGGAGACTCTACGGGCCCAGCATTTT
-	-	TRBV4-1	TRBJ1-1	CANSQDILTADTEAFF	TGCGCCAACAGCCAAGATATCCTCACGGCGGACACTGAAGCTTTCTTT